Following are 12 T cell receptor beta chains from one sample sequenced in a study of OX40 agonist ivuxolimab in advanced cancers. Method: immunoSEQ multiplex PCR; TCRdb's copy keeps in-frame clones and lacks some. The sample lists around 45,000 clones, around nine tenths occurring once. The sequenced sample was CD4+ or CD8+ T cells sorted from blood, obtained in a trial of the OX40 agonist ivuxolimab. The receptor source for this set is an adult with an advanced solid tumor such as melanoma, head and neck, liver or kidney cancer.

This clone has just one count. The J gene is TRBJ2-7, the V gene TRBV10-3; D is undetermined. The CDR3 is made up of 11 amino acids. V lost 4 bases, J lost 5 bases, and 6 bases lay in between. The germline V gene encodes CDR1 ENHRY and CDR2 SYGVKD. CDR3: CAISALDEQYF. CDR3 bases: TGTGCCATCAGTGCCCTAGACGAGCAGTACTTC.

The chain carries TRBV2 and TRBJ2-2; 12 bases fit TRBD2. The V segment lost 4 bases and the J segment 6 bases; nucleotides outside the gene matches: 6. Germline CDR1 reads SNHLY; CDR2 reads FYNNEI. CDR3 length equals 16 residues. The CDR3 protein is CASSARTSGMSGELFF. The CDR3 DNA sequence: TGTGCCAGCAGTGCGAGGACTAGCGGGATGTCCGGGGAGCTGTTTTTT.

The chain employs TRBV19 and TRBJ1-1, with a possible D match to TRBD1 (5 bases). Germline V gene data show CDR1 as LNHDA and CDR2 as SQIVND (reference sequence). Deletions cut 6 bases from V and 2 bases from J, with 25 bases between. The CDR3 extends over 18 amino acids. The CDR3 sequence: CASSPRGGARSSNTEAFF. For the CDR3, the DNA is TGTGCCAGTAGCCCGCGGGGGGGAGCCCGATCCTCTAACACTGAAGCTTTCTTT.

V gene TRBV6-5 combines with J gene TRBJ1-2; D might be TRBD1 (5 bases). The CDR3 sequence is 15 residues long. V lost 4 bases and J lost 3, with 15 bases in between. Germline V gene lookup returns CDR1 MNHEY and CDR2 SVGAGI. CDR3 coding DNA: TGTGCCAGCAGTTGGGACCCCAGGGTTTACTATGGCTACACCTTC. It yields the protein CASSWDPRVYYGYTF.

CDR3 bases: TGTGCCAGCAGCCGGGGACCGAATAGCAATCAGCCCCAGCATTTT. Residues: CASSRGPNSNQPQHF. This rearrangement joins TRBV7-6 to TRBJ1-5; D might be TRBD1 (5 bases). Trimming took 5 bases from V and 0 from J, leaving 11 bases between them. This CDR3 is 15 amino acids long. The germline gives CDR1 SGHVS, CDR2 FNYEAQ. Based on the CDR3 plus reference TRBV7-6 and TRBJ1-5, the full variable domain is GAGVSQSPRYKVTKRGQDVALRCDPISGHVSLYWYRQALGQGPEFLTYFNYEAQQDKSGLPNDRFSAERPEGSISTLTIQRTEQRDSAMYRCASSRGPNSNQPQHFGDGTRLSIL.

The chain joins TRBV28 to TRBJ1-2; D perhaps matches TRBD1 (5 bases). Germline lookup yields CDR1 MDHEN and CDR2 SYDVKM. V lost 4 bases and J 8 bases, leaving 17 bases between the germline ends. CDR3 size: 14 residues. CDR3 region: CASSSQVEGHGYTF. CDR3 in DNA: TGTGCCAGCAGTTCACAAGTTGAGGGGCACGGCTACACCTTC.

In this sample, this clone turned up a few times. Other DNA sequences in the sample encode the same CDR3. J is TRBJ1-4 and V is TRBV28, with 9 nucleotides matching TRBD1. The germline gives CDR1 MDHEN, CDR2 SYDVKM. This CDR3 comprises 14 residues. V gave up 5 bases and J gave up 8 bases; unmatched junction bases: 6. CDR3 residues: CASSKGQGREKLFF. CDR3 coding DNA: TGTGCCAGCAGTAAGGGACAGGGACGGGAAAAACTGTTTTTT.

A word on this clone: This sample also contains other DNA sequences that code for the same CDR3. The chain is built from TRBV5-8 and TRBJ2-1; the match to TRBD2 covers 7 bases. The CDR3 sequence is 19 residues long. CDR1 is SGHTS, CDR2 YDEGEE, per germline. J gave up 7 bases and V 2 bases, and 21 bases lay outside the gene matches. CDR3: CASSFRGSGLSVHRNEQFF. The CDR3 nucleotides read TGTGCCAGCAGCTTTCGTGGTAGCGGGTTATCTGTTCACAGGAATGAGCAGTTCTTC.

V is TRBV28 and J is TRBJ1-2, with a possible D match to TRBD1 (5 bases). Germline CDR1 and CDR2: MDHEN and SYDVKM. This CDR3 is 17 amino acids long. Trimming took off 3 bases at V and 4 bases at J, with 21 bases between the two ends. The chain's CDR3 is CASSLGLGGRLGYGYTF. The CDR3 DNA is TGTGCCAGCAGTTTGGGTCTGGGGGGGAGATTGGGCTATGGCTACACCTTC.

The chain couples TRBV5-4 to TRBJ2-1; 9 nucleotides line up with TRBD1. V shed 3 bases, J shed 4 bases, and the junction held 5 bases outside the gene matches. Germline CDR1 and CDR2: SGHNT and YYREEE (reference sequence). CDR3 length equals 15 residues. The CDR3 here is CASSSGTGKYNEQFF. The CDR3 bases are TGTGCCAGCAGCTCCGGGACAGGGAAGTACAATGAGCAGTTCTTC.

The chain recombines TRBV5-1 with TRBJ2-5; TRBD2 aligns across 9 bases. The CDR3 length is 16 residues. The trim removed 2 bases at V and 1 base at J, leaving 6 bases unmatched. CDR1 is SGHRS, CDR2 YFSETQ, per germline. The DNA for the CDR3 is TGCGCCAGCAGCTTACCAGCGGGAGGTTTCCAAGAGACCCAGTACTTC. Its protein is CASSLPAGGFQETQYF.

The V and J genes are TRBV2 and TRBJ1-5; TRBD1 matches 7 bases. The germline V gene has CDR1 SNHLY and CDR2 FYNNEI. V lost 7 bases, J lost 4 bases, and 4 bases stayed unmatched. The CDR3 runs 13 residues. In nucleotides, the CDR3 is TGTGCCAGCAAATCAGGGGGTAATCAGCCCCAGCATTTT. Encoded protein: CASKSGGNQPQHF.